This entry lists 17 T cell receptor beta chains sequenced from one sample in a study of T cells in Graves' hyperthyroidism and ophthalmopathy. RNA transcripts gave rise to amplified TCR beta CDR3 regions. In the first-round RT-PCR of the TCR CDR3, the HTBI primer set was used. One entry per CDR3 protein results from TCRdb running MiXCR on the multiplex PCR reads. The data contain about 640,000 distinct CDR3 sequences, around 21% of them singletons. The source material was blood. Receptors were obtained from a man aged 30-40 years with Graves' ophthalmopathy.

In its sample, this clonotype was seen many times. The V call is TRBV7-9, the J call TRBJ1-1; D gene unclear. CDR3 size: 13 residues. The V end lost 5 bases, the J end lost 1 base, and 8 bases lay between the germline ends. Germline assignment: CDR1 SEHNR and CDR2 FQNEAQ (reference sequence). In DNA, the CDR3 is TGTGCCAGCAGCCCAAAGGGGAACACTGAAGCTTTCTTT. It yields the protein CASSPKGNTEAFF.

V is TRBV5-8 and J is TRBJ2-7; D not certain. Germline CDR1 is SGHTS and CDR2 is YDEGEE. The CDR3 loop spans 13 amino acids. The V end lost 5 bases, the J end lost 1 base, and 10 bases lay between the germline ends. CDR3 amino acids: CASRNATSYEQYF. CDR3 DNA sequence: TGTGCCAGCAGAAACGCGACGTCCTACGAGCAGTACTTC.

This clonotype was detected ten times or more. This chain connects TRBV3-1 to TRBJ2-7; perhaps TRBD2 as D (6 bases). Germline V lookup: CDR1 LGHDT, CDR2 YNNKEL (reference sequence). The CDR3 is 12 residues long. V lost 1 base and J lost 6, with 7 bases in between. The CDR3: CASSQAGLEQYF. In DNA form, the CDR3 reads TGTGCCAGCAGCCAAGCGGGACTCGAGCAGTACTTC.

This clonotype was counted many times. The chain has TRBV28 and TRBJ2-1; no definite D call. Germline lookup yields CDR1 MDHEN and CDR2 SYDVKM. The CDR3 has 15 amino acids. V dropped 2 bases and J dropped 2 bases, with 10 bases sitting between them. The CDR3, as DNA: TGTGCCAGCAGTTTAGCGGTTTACGCCTACAATGAGCAGTTCTTC. Translating it yields CASSLAVYAYNEQFF.

The chain has TRBV29-1 and TRBJ1-1; D remains ambiguous. The length of the CDR3 is 14 residues. The ends were cut back, 6 bases at V and 10 bases at J, with 24 bases in the middle. CDR1 is SQVTM, CDR2 ANQGSEA, per germline. Here the CDR3 reads CSVSGVLLLGGAFF. DNA for the CDR3: TGCAGCGTCTCGGGCGTCCTCCTACTAGGTGGAGCTTTCTTT.

This clonotype showed up many times. The rearrangement links TRBV30 to TRBJ2-7; 7 bases match TRBD2. CDR1 and CDR2 (germline): GTSNPN, SVGIG (reference sequence). The CDR3 is 12 residues long. After removal of 5 bases from V and 3 bases from J, the junction contained 4 bases not matched to a gene. CDR3 amino acids: CAWSGLLYEQYF. CDR3 DNA sequence: TGTGCCTGGTCGGGACTACTCTACGAGCAGTACTTC.

The chain carries TRBV6-1 and TRBJ1-5; TRBD1 matches at 10 bases. CDR1 MNHNS and CDR2 SASEGT come from the germline V gene. CDR3 length: 14 amino acids. V lost 6 bases to trimming and J lost 5 bases; unmatched junction nucleotides: 4. The CDR3 sequence is CASSRTGGYQPQHF. In DNA form, the CDR3 reads TGTGCCAGCAGCCGGACAGGGGGATATCAGCCCCAGCATTTT.

This clonotype was counted only a few times. The chain is built from TRBV2 and TRBJ2-3; D tentatively reads TRBD1 or TRBD2 (5 bases each). The V end was cut by 0 bases, the J end by 7 bases, with 8 bases between. This CDR3 has 13 residues. CDR1 and CDR2 from the germline V gene are SNHLY and FYNNEI. CDR3 protein: CASSEAGVNTQYF. Here the CDR3 DNA reads TGTGCCAGCAGTGAAGCGGGGGTGAATACGCAGTATTTT.

This clonotype was recorded a few times. This sequence joins TRBV28 and TRBJ2-1; the D is unclear. The germline V gene encodes CDR1 MDHEN and CDR2 SYDVKM. The CDR3 is 15 residues long. The V and J ends lost 7 bases and 0 bases respectively, with 13 bases between them. CDR3 sequence: CASKDSSSSYNEQFF. CDR3 sequence (DNA): TGTGCCAGCAAGGATTCTTCAAGCTCCTACAATGAGCAGTTCTTC.

The CDR3 DNA follows: TGTGCCAGCAGTGAAGTGATTAGGGCGAACACTGAAGCTTTCTTT. It translates to CASSEVIRANTEAFF. This sequence joins TRBV2 and TRBJ1-1; D unresolved. CDR1 and CDR2 (germline): SNHLY, FYNNEI. V was cut by 1 base and J by 1 base, with 10 bases left in between. The CDR3 runs 15 residues.

This clonotype was found a few times. The rearrangement joins TRBV7-9 to TRBJ1-4; no reliable D call. V lost 1 base, J lost 7 bases, and 4 bases lay in between. The CDR3 totals 12 residues. Germline lookup yields CDR1 SEHNR and CDR2 FQNEAQ (reference sequence). The CDR3: CASSLVIEKLFF. The CDR3 DNA follows: TGTGCCAGCAGCTTAGTGATTGAAAAACTGTTTTTT.

This clonotype was seen repeatedly, ten times or more. The rearrangement joins TRBV30 to TRBJ2-1; 9 positions match TRBD2. Germline lookup yields CDR1 GTSNPN and CDR2 SVGIG (reference sequence). Trimming at V came to 3 bases and at J to 7 bases, leaving 10 bases not matched to a gene. This CDR3 comprises 15 residues. Written as DNA, the CDR3 is TGTGCCTGGAGCGTAGCGGGAGTTTTGGTGAATGAGCAGTTCTTC. Translated, it gives CAWSVAGVLVNEQFF.

This clonotype was seen ten or more times. The gene calls are TRBV30 and TRBJ2-2; unclear D gene. V shed 0 bases and J shed 4 bases, with 9 bases lying between them. The CDR3 runs to 14 residues. The germline gives CDR1 GTSNPN, CDR2 SVGIG (reference sequence). Here the CDR3 DNA reads TGTGCCTGGAGTGTACAGCTACGCACCGGGGAGCTGTTTTTT. Translated: CAWSVQLRTGELFF.

The rearrangement joins TRBV4-1 to TRBJ2-3; 7 bases agree with TRBD1. This CDR3 is built from 15 residues. The V gene end was trimmed by 4 bases and the J gene end by 3 bases; junction bases not matched to a gene: 7. Per the germline V gene, CDR1 is MGHRA and CDR2 is YSYEKL. The CDR3 region is CASSPRQGGTDTQYF. CDR3 DNA: TGCGCCAGCAGCCCCCGACAGGGCGGTACAGATACGCAGTATTTT.

A single count supports this clonotype. A much more abundant neighbour one base away suggests this may be a read error. V and J are TRBV11-2 and TRBJ2-2, with 13 positions matching TRBD2. The V segment lost 5 bases and the J segment 6 bases; nucleotides outside the gene matches: 15. The CDR3 runs to 19 residues. Germline lookup yields CDR1 SGHAT and CDR2 FQNNGV. The CDR3: CASSNLPRTSGRPSGELFF. In nucleotides, the CDR3 is TGTGCCAGCAGCAACCTTCCACGGACTAGCGGGAGACCATCCGGGGAGCTGTTTTTT.

This clonotype was picked up a small number of times. The J gene is TRBJ2-3, the V gene TRBV2; TRBD2 is a possible D gene (6 bases). The V end was cut by 7 bases, the J end by 0 bases, with 11 bases between. This CDR3 has 14 residues. The germline V gene has CDR1 SNHLY and CDR2 FYNNEI. CDR3 amino acids: CASNHGTSTDTQYF. CDR3 nucleotide sequence: TGTGCCAGCAATCACGGGACTAGCACAGATACGCAGTATTTT.

The rearrangement uses TRBV27 and TRBJ2-7; TRBD2 matches 10 bases. The CDR3 extends over 14 amino acids. CDR1 and CDR2 from the germline V gene are MNHEY and SMNVEV (reference sequence). V dropped 9 bases and J dropped 3; count of bases not matched to a gene: 8. Here the CDR3 DNA reads TGTGCCAGTTCCTCCGGGACTAGCGTCTACGAGCAGTACTTC. This encodes CASSSGTSVYEQYF.